A single sample gave rise to the 9 T cell receptor beta chains below, sequenced in a study of beta chain features in type 1 diabetes (dated by TCRdb to 2016 to 2019). Libraries were prepared through the immunoSEQ multiplex PCR assay. All of the isolated RNA was reverse transcribed with the High Capacity cDNA Reverse Transcription Kit, so expressed TCRB transcripts were sequenced. This is the immuneACCESS table as TCRdb keeps it, with only in-frame sequences that have V and J called. A part of the clones is gone; compared with another copy, unresolved V genes explain less than half, and the rest is unexplained. In this sample the table shows approximately 140,000 clones, around a tenth of which occur a single time. The top ten clones comprise 0.55% to 0.75% of the sample. Sequenced material: central memory CD4+ T cells from blood. The receptors originated from a woman aged 40 to 49 in good health.

The J gene is TRBJ1-5, the V gene TRBV5-8, with no clear D. This CDR3 comprises 14 residues. The germline gives CDR1 SGHTS, CDR2 YDEGEE. The V and J ends lost 4 bases and 3 bases respectively, with 11 bases between them. CDR3 bases: TGTGCCAGCAGCCCGCAGAAATACAATCAGCCCCAGCATTTT. It is translated as CASSPQKYNQPQHF.

The J gene is TRBJ2-7, the V gene TRBV2; tentative D call: TRBD1 (6 bases). The germline CDR1 and CDR2 sequences are SNHLY and FYNNEI. Trimming took off 6 bases at V and 3 bases at J, with 15 bases between the two ends. The CDR3 totals 14 residues. CDR3 sequence: CASRPTGQVYEQYF. Here the CDR3 DNA reads TGTGCCAGCAGACCTACGGGACAAGTCTACGAGCAGTACTTC.

The gene calls are TRBV5-6 and TRBJ1-4; 7 bases map to TRBD1. Germline-derived CDR1 and CDR2 are SGHDT and YYEEEE. The CDR3 length is 15 residues. V shed 4 bases and J 8 bases; nucleotides not matched to a gene: 11. The CDR3 here is CASSTGTGAREKLFF. CDR3 nucleotides: TGTGCCAGCAGCACAGGAACAGGGGCTCGGGAAAAACTGTTTTTT.

This sequence joins TRBV11-2 and TRBJ1-2; a weak D match, TRBD1 (5 bases). Germline CDR1 SGHAT, CDR2 FQNNGV. The CDR3 is made up of 15 amino acids. V lost 5 bases and J lost 2, with 15 bases in between. The CDR3: CASSPSGVGNYGYTF. The CDR3 bases are TGTGCCAGCAGCCCTTCGGGGGTTGGAAACTATGGCTACACCTTC.

V usage is TRBV19 and J usage is TRBJ2-7; a possible D gene is TRBD1 (6 bases). V lost 4 bases, J lost 7 bases, and 17 bases lay in between. The germline V gene has CDR1 LNHDA and CDR2 SQIVND (reference sequence). This CDR3 comprises 14 residues. The DNA for the CDR3 is TGTGCCAGTAGTACCGCACAGGGACGCGGTGAGCAGTACTTC. Translating gives CASSTAQGRGEQYF.

Only a few counts were recorded for this clone. The rearrangement joins TRBV13 to TRBJ2-6; 7 nucleotides agree with TRBD1. Germline CDR1 is PRHDT and CDR2 is FYEKMQ (reference sequence). Trimming at V came to 4 bases and at J to 4 bases, leaving 4 bases not matched to a gene. The CDR3 runs 15 residues. The CDR3 loop is CASSSGTDGANVLTF. The CDR3 DNA sequence: TGTGCCAGCAGCTCGGGGACAGACGGGGCCAACGTCCTGACTTTC.

This clone was counted a few times. J is TRBJ2-7 and V is TRBV11-2, with 13 bases identical to TRBD2. V shed 5 bases, J shed 6 bases, and the junction held 13 bases outside the gene matches. The germline CDR1 and CDR2 sequences are SGHAT and FQNNGV. This CDR3 comprises 17 residues. Written as DNA, the CDR3 is TGTGCCAGCAGCGCCCGCGGCTCGACTAGCGGGGGGCCCGAGCAGTACTTC. Translation: CASSARGSTSGGPEQYF.

This clone was found a few times. The gene calls are TRBV20-1 and TRBJ1-2, with D perhaps matching TRBD1 (6 bases). The V and J ends lost 5 bases and 7 bases respectively, with 11 bases between them. This CDR3 comprises 11 residues. CDR1 is DFQATT and CDR2 is SNEGSKA in the germline V gene (reference sequence). CDR3 loop: CSAPGALGYTF. The CDR3 bases are TGCAGTGCTCCAGGGGCGCTTGGCTACACCTTC.

Many counts were recorded for this clone. V and J are TRBV5-1 and TRBJ2-2, with 7 bases matching TRBD2. CDR1 and CDR2 (germline): SGHRS, YFSETQ. The CDR3 contains 15 residues. V lost 2 bases and J lost 4; bases outside the gene matches: 5. The DNA for the CDR3 is TGCGCCAGCAGCTTTGCGGGAGATGTCACCGGGGAGCTGTTTTTT. This codes for CASSFAGDVTGELFF.